This T cell receptor (beta chain) was retrieved from a study of T cell repertoires in cytomegalovirus infection. Study overall: Signatures in public TCR beta sequences pointed to both CMV infection and matching HLA type. Study-level points and caveats: The ex vivo response was dominated by HLA-C-restricted CMV-specific TCR beta clonotypes. Public TCR beta family frequency separated CMV-and-HLA carriers, including in an independent cohort.

This clonotype has at least ten counts. Its antigen is not known. MiXCR, applied by TCRdb to the reads, yields one record per CDR3 protein. The table shows 310,000 or so distinct CDR3 sequences, with roughly a tenth occurring only once. The CDR3 length is 15 residues. Germline assignment: CDR1 SEHNR and CDR2 FQNEAQ (reference sequence). Trimming stripped 0 bases from V and 0 bases from J, with 8 bases between. This sequence was found in a human donor in good health (CMV status not recorded). Some clones in this sample may be carry-over from other donors' samples. The sequencing sample was made of PBMCs. The gene calls are TRBV7-9 and TRBJ1-2, with a tentative D call TRBD1 (6 bases). The CDR3 nucleotides are TGTGCCAGCAGCTTAGCCCGGACAGCTAACTATGGCTACACCTTC. Translated, it gives CASSLARTANYGYTF.